The sequence of this TCR beta chain was determined in a study of blood T cell repertoires in COVID-19. Study overall: PBMCs, B-cell-depleted T cells, or T cells provided the cDNA or gDNA that made up the material.

The data were produced by immunoSEQ multiplex PCR, yet TCRdb's version contains in-frame clones alone and is incomplete. The sample has some 100,000 clones, around 87% seen once. The CDR3 has 15 amino acids. CDR1 is SEHNR and CDR2 is FQNEAQ in the germline V gene (reference sequence). The V gene lost 3 bases and the J gene lost 5 bases, with 17 bases spanning the gap. This clone has a handful of counts. What was sequenced was peripheral blood. J is TRBJ2-7 and V is TRBV7-9; the D gene is possibly TRBD1 (6 bases). This receptor was obtained from a human donor in a cohort sampled during active COVID-19. The CDR3 spells CASSFQQGTVHEQYF. In DNA, the CDR3 is TGTGCCAGCAGCTTCCAACAGGGAACGGTCCACGAGCAGTACTTC.